These T cell receptor beta chains were read from a single sample in a study of CD8 T cells in Susac syndrome. TCRdb re-called the immunoSEQ multiplex PCR reads through MiXCR, storing one row per CDR3 protein. The sample holds about 150,000 distinct CDR3 sequences; about 95% are singletons and the top ten take 0.14% to 0.15%. The sequenced sample was CD8+ T cells from PBMCs. These receptors all stem from a human donor with multiple sclerosis. Both conserved end residues are part of each CDR3. Each record gives: V gene, CDR3 length, D gene, clone size, J gene, CDR3 protein, CDR3 DNA. The D gene is left open where the match is weak. Not all rows give a size; the values are once, few, many and, for expanded clones, a class.

TRBV3-1	12	NA	NA	TRBJ2-3	CASNRLGDTQYF	TGTGCCAGCAATCGCCTAGGAGATACGCAGTATTTT
TRBV7-9	13	TRBD1	NA	TRBJ2-7	CASSQPGGREQYF	TGTGCCAGCAGCCAGCCAGGGGGCCGCGAGCAGTACTTC
TRBV29-1	14	NA	NA	TRBJ2-6	CSVEADSGANVLTF	TGCAGCGTTGAAGCGGACTCTGGGGCCAACGTCCTGACTTTC
TRBV6-1	16	NA	NA	TRBJ1-1	CASRTRGIPVGTEAFF	TGTGCCAGCAGGACACGGGGCATTCCGGTAGGAACTGAAGCTTTCTTT
TRBV29-1	15	TRBD2	NA	TRBJ2-1	CSVASGGGAYNEQFF	TGCAGCGTTGCCTCGGGGGGGGGCGCTTACAATGAGCAGTTCTTC
TRBV12-3/TRBV12-4	13	TRBD1	NA	TRBJ1-2	CASSHRTGDGYTF	TGTGCCAGCAGTCACCGGACAGGCGACGGCTACACCTTC
TRBV15	15	NA	NA	TRBJ2-1	CATSRAQGRTNEQFF	TGTGCCACCAGCAGAGCACAGGGAAGGACGAATGAGCAGTTCTTC
TRBV5-1	17	NA	NA	TRBJ2-5	CASSLGFGEKGRETQYF	TGCGCCAGCAGCCTGGGATTTGGGGAGAAAGGGAGGGAGACCCAGTACTTC
TRBV3-1	13	TRBD1	NA	TRBJ1-2	CASTEQGNYGYTF	TGTGCCAGCACCGAACAGGGGAACTATGGCTACACCTTC
TRBV5-8	15	NA	once	TRBJ1-5	CASTRGGGVIQPQHF	TGTGCCAGCACCAGGGGCGGGGGGGTAATTCAGCCCCAGCATTTT
TRBV7-9	15	TRBD1	NA	TRBJ1-1	CASSATTGIGTEAFF	TGTGCCAGCAGCGCCACGACAGGGATCGGCACTGAAGCTTTCTTT
TRBV15	15	TRBD2	once	TRBJ2-5	CATSSRLATQETQYF	TGTGCCACCAGCAGTAGACTAGCGACCCAAGAGACCCAGTACTTC
TRBV4-1	17	NA	NA	TRBJ1-2	CASSQMGGGPGGYGYTF	TGCGCCAGCAGCCAGATGGGTGGGGGCCCGGGGGGCTATGGCTACACCTTC
TRBV30	13	TRBD2	few	TRBJ2-1	CAWTGGLYNEQFF	TGTGCCTGGACGGGGGGACTCTACAATGAGCAGTTCTTC
TRBV7-9	15	NA	NA	TRBJ2-1	CASSLGGLPGNEQFF	TGTGCCAGCAGCTTAGGGGGACTGCCTGGGAATGAGCAGTTCTTC
TRBV23-1	12	NA	NA	TRBJ2-3	CASSFTIATQYF	TGCGCCAGCAGCTTTACTATTGCTACGCAGTATTTT
TRBV2	15	NA	NA	TRBJ1-6	CASSLSLDGNSPLHF	TGTGCCAGCAGCCTGTCTCTCGACGGGAATTCACCCCTCCACTTT
TRBV29-1	11	NA	NA	TRBJ2-5	CSVEEQATQYF	TGCAGCGTTGAAGAACAGGCAACCCAGTACTTC
TRBV12-3/TRBV12-4	13	NA	NA	TRBJ1-2	CASNDAGNYGYTF	TGTGCCAGCAATGACGCAGGGAACTATGGCTACACCTTC
TRBV7-9	16	TRBD2	NA	TRBJ2-1	CASSLGLQRGSGEQFF	TGTGCCAGCAGCTTAGGTCTCCAGCGGGGATCGGGTGAGCAGTTCTTC
TRBV9	13	NA	NA	TRBJ1-2	CASSPDRPYGYTF	TGTGCCAGCAGCCCCGACAGGCCCTATGGCTACACCTTC
TRBV9	19	NA	NA	TRBJ1-5	CASSGPSSGIDESNQPQHF	TGTGCCAGCAGCGGTCCCTCGTCGGGGATAGACGAGAGCAATCAGCCCCAGCATTTT
TRBV29-1	13	NA	NA	TRBJ2-1	CSVGGASYNEQFF	TGCAGCGTTGGGGGGGCCTCCTACAATGAGCAGTTCTTC
TRBV12-3/TRBV12-4	12	NA	once	TRBJ1-1	CASSHGPIEAFF	TGTGCCAGCAGTCACGGACCGATTGAAGCTTTCTTT
TRBV5-1	14	NA	NA	TRBJ2-7	CASSPGSGPLEQYF	TGCGCCAGCAGCCCGGGATCCGGGCCTCTCGAGCAGTACTTC
TRBV15	16	NA	NA	TRBJ2-2	CATSGSRNQNTGELFF	TGTGCCACCAGCGGCTCCCGGAATCAGAACACCGGGGAGCTGTTTTTT